Included here is one T cell receptor (beta chain) sequence, with context. Its antigen is not known. The data belong to a study of cytomegalovirus exposure and HLA in healthy donors. TCRdb keeps only in-frame clones here, not all; method: immunoSEQ multiplex PCR. The sample lists some 240,000 clones, roughly 80% occurring once. Study conclusions and caveats: CMV antigen specificity was confirmed in vitro for a few CMV-associated chains.

J gave up 6 bases and V 6 bases, and 19 bases lay outside the gene matches. Per germline, CDR1 MNHEY and CDR2 SMNVEV (reference sequence). The CDR3 is 19 residues long. The clonotype was recovered from a woman under 30 in good health and CMV-seronegative. Source material: PBMCs. The gene calls are TRBV27 and TRBJ2-1, with 11 bases that match TRBD2. The CDR3 spells CASSPVRDLGSGRANEQFF. The CDR3 DNA sequence: TGTGCCAGCAGCCCTGTCAGGGACCTGGGTAGCGGGAGGGCCAATGAGCAGTTCTTC.